The text below deals with one T cell receptor (beta chain). Its antigen is unknown. The entry originates in a study of OX40 agonist ivuxolimab in advanced cancers. Study overall: Each patient was given ivuxolimab into a vein every 2 weeks, at 0.01 to 10 mg/kg.

Only in-frame clones appear in the TCRdb table, and some are missing; sequencing was by immunoSEQ multiplex PCR. The sample lists fewer than 60,000 clones, about 85% seen once, with roughly 0.77% in the top ten. The study's findings and limits: The study found among the lowest clonal expansion in partial responders at 0.1-3.0 mg/kg.

CDR3 size: 16 residues. Trimming removed 3 bases at V and 1 base at J, with 15 bases between. In germline, CDR1 is MDHEN, CDR2 SYDVKM. The V and J genes are TRBV28 and TRBJ1-1; D is undetermined. The specimen was CD4+ or CD8+ T cells sorted from blood, collected in a trial of the OX40 agonist ivuxolimab. The TCR originated in an adult with an advanced solid tumor such as melanoma, head and neck, liver or kidney cancer. The DNA for the CDR3 is TGTGCCAGCAGTTTTCTGTCGGCGGATCCGAACACTGAAGCTTTCTTT. Encoded protein: CASSFLSADPNTEAFF.